The present T cell receptor beta chain was sequenced within a study of blood T cell repertoires in COVID-19. Categorization into cohorts depended on clinical history that participants reported. Trimming pared 0 bases from V and 2 bases from J, leaving 12 bases between. Germline CDR1 reads ENHRY; CDR2 reads SYGVKD. This CDR3 spans 16 amino acids. Sequencing used immunoSEQ multiplex PCR; TCRdb keeps in-frame clones, though not all of them. This repertoire shows around 190,000 clones, approximately 85% found once; its top ten account for roughly 9%. The source is a woman aged 18-29 years who had recovered from COVID-19. The sample comprised PBMCs or T cells enriched from blood (not recorded which). The chain carries TRBV10-3 and TRBJ2-3, with a possible D match to TRBD1 (7 bases). As DNA, the CDR3 is TGTGCCATCAGTGAGTCGCAGGGGGGCCTCACAGATACGCAGTATTTT. It encodes CAISESQGGLTDTQYF.